The clone carrying this T cell receptor (beta chain) was counted only a few times. These data come from a study of human T cells and chemical hapten exposure. TCRdb called the RACE reads again in MiXCR, with one record for every CDR3 protein. The sample contains 340,000 or so distinct CDR3 sequences, 6% to 8.5% of which appear only once. Germline loops: CDR1 SGDLS, CDR2 YYNGEE. The CDR3 length is 14 residues. V was cut by 4 bases and J by 4 bases, with 12 bases left in between. Time point described: patch test 1, 2 weeks after DPC sensitization. Documented treatment: therapeutic diphenylcyclopropenone sensitization with weekly scalp DPC.

The clonotype originates from a woman in her late teens or twenties with alopecia areata. Some clones in this sample may be carry-over from other donors' samples. The sample in question was whole blood, obtained in connection with sensitization to the hapten diphenylcyclopropenone (DPC). The chain employs TRBV9 and TRBJ2-1, with a weak D call TRBD2 (5 bases). CDR3 region: CASSMQDSYNEQFF. The CDR3 DNA sequence: TGTGCCAGCAGCATGCAGGACTCGTACAATGAGCAGTTCTTC.